The clone carrying this TCR beta chain was observed at least ten times. What it binds is unknown. These data originate in a study of T cells in Graves' hyperthyroidism and ophthalmopathy. General study points: For ophthalmopathy, model prediction preceded onset by a median 6.5 months.

Not enrolled were patients with uncontrolled infection, other autoimmune disease, pregnancy or lactation. Diagnostic assessment was based on clinical symptoms, serum thyroxine and TRAb, thyroid ultrasound and orbital computed tomography. Amplified TCR beta CDR3 regions came from RNA transcripts. When the TCR CDR3 underwent first-round RT-PCR, the HTBI primer set was used. TCRdb reprocessed the multiplex PCR reads with MiXCR, giving one entry per CDR3 protein. There are under 600,000 distinct CDR3 sequences in the sample; roughly 16% occur only once, and roughly 3.5% lies in the top ten. V shed 4 bases and J shed 8 bases, with 27 bases lying between them. This CDR3 is 16 amino acids long. In germline, CDR1 is DFQATT, CDR2 SNEGSKA (reference sequence).

This sequence was found in a woman between 40 and 55 years old with Graves' ophthalmopathy. The sequenced material came from blood. This chain connects TRBV20-1 to TRBJ2-7, with D possibly TRBD2 on 7 matching bases. The CDR3 loop reads CSATVGGDRLHTKQYF. DNA of the CDR3: TGCAGTGCTACCGTAGGGGGGGACCGGCTTCATACGAAGCAGTACTTC.